A selection of T cell receptor beta chains follows, all from one sample in a study of cytomegalovirus exposure and HLA in healthy donors. Repertoires were generated with immunoSEQ multiplex PCR, while TCRdb's copy carries only in-frame clones and drops some. Seen here are more than 200,000 clones, approximately 80% observed once, and the top ten hold about 0.22%. The sample was PBMCs. Receptor source: a girl between 2 and 10 years old in good health and CMV-seronegative. Each CDR3 is given with its conserved first and last residue. The D gene is left open where the match is weak. Clone size appears in some rows only: once, few, many, or a class for an expanded clone.

v_gene: TRBV7-9
abundance: NA
j_gene: TRBJ2-7
d_gene: NA
CDR3aa: CASSPPRTIYEQYF
CDR3nt: TGTGCCAGCAGCCCCCCGAGAACCATATACGAGCAGTACTTC

v_gene: TRBV7-9
abundance: NA
j_gene: TRBJ2-7
d_gene: TRBD2
CDR3aa: CASSPAVGGSNYEQYF
CDR3nt: TGTGCCAGCAGCCCCGCAGTGGGCGGGAGTAACTACGAGCAGTACTTC

v_gene: TRBV19
abundance: NA
j_gene: TRBJ2-1
d_gene: TRBD2
CDR3aa: CASNPRLALTANEQFF
CDR3nt: TGTGCCAGTAATCCCCGACTAGCGTTAACCGCCAATGAGCAGTTCTTC

v_gene: TRBV18
abundance: NA
j_gene: TRBJ2-5
d_gene: NA
CDR3aa: CASSPRSAGPQETQYF
CDR3nt: TGTGCCAGCTCACCAAGATCCGCAGGGCCCCAAGAGACCCAGTACTTC

v_gene: TRBV27
abundance: few
j_gene: TRBJ1-2
d_gene: TRBD1
CDR3aa: CASSAHPGQGYSGYTF
CDR3nt: TGTGCCAGCAGTGCCCATCCGGGACAGGGTTATTCTGGCTACACCTTC

v_gene: TRBV7-9
abundance: NA
j_gene: TRBJ1-2
d_gene: NA
CDR3aa: CASREDRLEGYTF
CDR3nt: TGTGCCAGCAGAGAGGACAGACTTGAAGGCTACACCTTC

v_gene: TRBV4-1
abundance: NA
j_gene: TRBJ2-3
d_gene: TRBD2
CDR3aa: CASSRLTSGGDTDTQYF
CDR3nt: TGCGCCAGCAGCCGGCTAACTAGCGGGGGGGACACAGATACGCAGTATTTT

v_gene: TRBV5-4
abundance: NA
j_gene: TRBJ1-2
d_gene: TRBD1
CDR3aa: CASSSTGALNYGYTF
CDR3nt: TGTGCCAGCAGCTCCACAGGGGCATTAAACTATGGCTACACCTTC

v_gene: TRBV6-1
abundance: NA
j_gene: TRBJ2-7
d_gene: NA
CDR3aa: CASSETRVYEQYF
CDR3nt: TGTGCCAGCAGTGAAACTCGGGTCTACGAGCAGTACTTC

v_gene: TRBV5-1
abundance: once
j_gene: TRBJ1-6
d_gene: TRBD1
CDR3aa: CASSLAWTGDNSPLHF
CDR3nt: TGCGCCAGCAGCTTGGCCTGGACAGGGGATAATTCACCCCTCCACTTT

v_gene: TRBV4-1
abundance: NA
j_gene: TRBJ1-1
d_gene: NA
CDR3aa: CASSQAWTEEAFF
CDR3nt: TGCGCCAGCAGCCAAGCCTGGACAGAAGAAGCTTTCTTT

v_gene: TRBV19
abundance: NA
j_gene: TRBJ1-5
d_gene: NA
CDR3aa: CASSWGSGGNQPQHF
CDR3nt: TGTGCCAGTAGTTGGGGATCGGGGGGCAATCAGCCCCAGCATTTT

v_gene: TRBV7-9
abundance: NA
j_gene: TRBJ1-6
d_gene: NA
CDR3aa: CASNNPSSYNSPLHF
CDR3nt: TGTGCCAGCAATAACCCCAGCTCCTATAATTCACCCCTCCACTTT

v_gene: TRBV27
abundance: few
j_gene: TRBJ2-3
d_gene: NA
CDR3aa: CASSFPADTQYF
CDR3nt: TGTGCCAGCAGTTTTCCCGCAGATACGCAGTATTTT